The 30 T cell receptor beta chains below come from one sample, sequenced in a study of blood T cell repertoires in COVID-19. Assay: immunoSEQ multiplex PCR; the TCRdb copy retains only in-frame clones and omits some. The sample has about 69,000 clones; more than 70% are singletons. Material for sequencing was peripheral blood. These receptors were obtained from a human donor in a cohort sampled during active COVID-19.

This chain links TRBV19 with TRBJ2-5, with D possibly matching TRBD1 (6 bases). V shed 7 bases and J shed 3 bases, with 15 bases lying between them. This CDR3 contains 14 residues. Germline V gene sequence: CDR1 LNHDA, CDR2 SQIVND (reference sequence). This CDR3 reads CASTTATGEETQYF. CDR3 nucleotides: TGTGCCAGTACCACAGCGACAGGAGAAGAGACCCAGTACTTC.

The CDR3 loop reads CASSALGGETQYF. The CDR3 DNA reads as TGCGCCAGCAGTGCTCTAGGGGGAGAGACCCAGTACTTC. The genes are TRBV10-2 and TRBJ2-5, with D possibly matching TRBD1 (6 bases). CDR1 and CDR2 from the germline V gene are WSHSY and SAAADI. Trimming shortened V by 4 bases and J by 4 bases, and 10 bases separated the two germline ends. The CDR3 loop spans 13 amino acids.

V gene TRBV6-1 combines with J gene TRBJ1-6, with a weak D call TRBD1 (5 bases). V was clipped by 2 bases and J by 13 bases, with 15 bases between them. CDR3 length: 14 residues. CDR1 and CDR2 from the germline V gene are MNHNS and SASEGT. The CDR3: CASSERQGLAPLHF. For the CDR3, the DNA is TGTGCCAGCAGTGAAAGGCAGGGCCTGGCGCCCCTCCACTTT.

V gene TRBV19 combines with J gene TRBJ2-2; TRBD1 might be the D (7 bases). This CDR3 contains 15 residues. The germline gives CDR1 LNHDA, CDR2 SQIVND (reference sequence). V lost 8 bases and J lost 1, with 14 bases in between. CDR3 protein: CASGGTVRNTGELFF. The DNA of the CDR3 is TGTGCCAGTGGCGGGACAGTAAGGAACACCGGGGAGCTGTTTTTT.

This rearrangement joins TRBV6-6 to TRBJ1-3; tentatively, D is TRBD1 (5 bases). Trimming stripped 6 bases from V and 0 bases from J, with 6 bases between. The CDR3 is made up of 13 amino acids. Germline CDR1 MNHNY, CDR2 SVGAGI (reference sequence). The CDR3 protein is CASSQGSGNTIYF. CDR3 nucleotides: TGTGCCAGCAGCCAGGGCTCTGGAAACACCATATATTTT.

The chain links TRBV11-3 to TRBJ2-1; 11 bases are shared with TRBD2. This CDR3 has 17 amino acids. The germline gives CDR1 SGHNT, CDR2 YENEEA. The ends lost 0 bases at V and 6 bases at J; junction bases unmatched: 7. DNA of the CDR3: TGTGCCAGCAGCTTAGAGACCCGACTAGCGGGACCCAATGAGCAGTTCTTC. It is translated as CASSLETRLAGPNEQFF.

The chain joins TRBV21-1 to TRBJ1-6; TRBD1, as called in the table, went unchecked against the DNA. TRBV21-1 is marked as a pseudogene. The length of the CDR3 is 16 residues. This CDR3 reads CASRGDRSSYNSPLHF. The CDR3 DNA follows: TGTGCCAGCAGGGGGGACAGGAGCTCCTATAATTCACCCCTCCACTTT.

The chain joins TRBV3-1 (or the pseudogene TRBV3-2) to TRBJ2-7, with 7 bases that match TRBD2. The ends lost 4 bases at V and 6 bases at J; junction bases unmatched: 12. Germline-derived CDR1 and CDR2 are LGHDT and YNNKEL (reference sequence). The CDR3 spans 15 residues. CDR3 region: CASSPKRDRAREQYF. The CDR3 DNA sequence: TGTGCCAGCAGCCCGAAGCGGGACCGAGCCCGCGAGCAGTACTTC.

Concerning this clone itself: Within the sample, other DNA sequences also encode this same CDR3. The chain is built from TRBV6-1 and TRBJ2-7, with D hard to call. The germline CDR1 and CDR2 sequences are MNHNS and SASEGT. The CDR3 has 12 residues. Deletions cut 2 bases from V and 3 bases from J, with 5 bases between. The DNA of the CDR3 is TGTGCCAGCAGTGAAACGGGCTACGAGCAGTACTTC. This gives the protein CASSETGYEQYF.

The CDR3 spells CASKRIPTTSYEQYF. CDR3 coding DNA: TGTGCCAGCAAACGCATCCCGACAACCTCCTACGAGCAGTACTTC. The chain is built from TRBV2 and TRBJ2-7; no clear D. This CDR3 is built from 15 residues. Germline V lookup: CDR1 SNHLY, CDR2 FYNNEI. Deletions cut 7 bases from V and 0 bases from J, with 16 bases between.

The chain joins TRBV5-4 to TRBJ2-7, with a tentative D call TRBD2 (6 bases). Between the trimmed V and J ends, which lost 0 bases and 0 bases, there was a span of 16 bases. The V gene's germline CDR1 is SGHNT and CDR2 YYREEE (reference sequence). CDR3 length equals 17 residues. The CDR3 region is CASSLEAGQLISYEQYF. CDR3 nucleotide sequence: TGTGCCAGCAGCTTGGAAGCGGGCCAGTTAATCTCCTACGAGCAGTACTTC.

The V and J genes are TRBV9 and TRBJ1-3; TRBD1 agrees at 10 bases. This CDR3 comprises 17 residues. V was clipped by 0 bases and J by 2 bases; unmatched bases: 5. CDR1 is SGDLS, CDR2 YYNGEE, per germline. CDR3 DNA: TGTGCCAGCAGCGTAGGTGTTGGGACAGGGGCTGGAAACACCATATATTTT. This sequence encodes CASSVGVGTGAGNTIYF. The variable domain in full, with the rest retrieved from reference TRBV9 and TRBJ1-3, is DSGVTQTPKHLITATGQRVTLRCSPRSGDLSVYWYQQSLDQGLQFLIQYYNGEERAKGNILERFSAQQFPDLHSELNLSSLELGDSALYFCASSVGVGTGAGNTIYFGEGSWLTVV.

The genes are TRBV11-2 and TRBJ2-1, with 10 bases fitting TRBD2. This CDR3 comprises 14 residues. In germline, CDR1 is SGHAT, CDR2 FQNNGV. V trimming: 5 bases; J trimming: 4 bases; junction bases outside the gene matches: 2. The CDR3 DNA reads TGTGCCAGCAGCGTTAGCGGGAGGTACAATGAGCAGTTCTTC. This translates into CASSVSGRYNEQFF.

This rearrangement joins TRBV6-5 to TRBJ2-3; tentative D call: TRBD2 (5 bases). V was trimmed by 8 bases and J by 1 base, leaving 10 bases between them. Germline V lookup: CDR1 MNHEY, CDR2 SVGAGI. CDR3 length: 13 amino acids. The CDR3 DNA is TGTGCCAGCCGGGGAGTTCGCACAGATACGCAGTATTTT. This gives the protein CASRGVRTDTQYF.

A few counts support this clone. The chain links TRBV7-9 to TRBJ1-6; 8 bases agree with TRBD1. There are 15 residues in the CDR3. Germline loops: CDR1 SEHNR, CDR2 FQNEAQ (reference sequence). The V and J ends lost 7 bases and 7 bases, in that order; junction bases with no gene match: 9. CDR3 amino acids: CASTRGQGGNSPLHF. CDR3 DNA: TGTGCCAGCACCCGTGGACAGGGTGGAAATTCACCCCTCCACTTT.

The chain uses TRBV2 and TRBJ2-5; no clear D. In germline, CDR1 is SNHLY, CDR2 FYNNEI. V shed 2 bases and J shed 5 bases, with 9 bases lying between them. This CDR3 comprises 13 residues. The CDR3, as DNA: TGTGCCAGCAGTGAAACGGGTTATGAGACCCAGTACTTC. It codes for CASSETGYETQYF.

This clone was seen only once. The chain is built from TRBV19 and TRBJ2-1; TRBD2 aligns across 9 bases. V shed 3 bases, J shed 5 bases, and the junction held 5 bases outside the gene matches. This CDR3 contains 15 residues. Germline CDR1 LNHDA, CDR2 SQIVND (reference sequence). CDR3 sequence reads: CASSIPLAGNNEQFF. The DNA for the CDR3 is TGTGCCAGTAGTATTCCCCTAGCGGGGAACAATGAGCAGTTCTTC.

The chain couples TRBV7-9 to TRBJ1-4; D gene uncertain. V was cut by 1 base and J by 8 bases, with 11 bases left in between. The CDR3 has 14 amino acids. CDR1 and CDR2 from the germline V gene are SEHNR and FQNEAQ (reference sequence). The DNA of the CDR3 is TGTGCCAGCAGCTTAGGCGGAAATCTCGAAAAACTGTTTTTT. Translation gives CASSLGGNLEKLFF.

The genes are TRBV12-3 or TRBV12-4 and TRBJ2-6, with D unresolved. The V and J ends lost 10 bases and 4 bases respectively, with 11 bases between them. This CDR3 region has 13 residues. CDR3 sequence: CATCLSGANVLTF. In nucleotides, the CDR3 is TGTGCCACCTGCCTATCCGGGGCCAACGTCCTGACTTTC.

This rearrangement joins TRBV7-9 to TRBJ1-1, with TRBD1 matching 8 bases. The germline CDR1 and CDR2 sequences are SEHNR and FQNEAQ (reference sequence). V trimming: 5 bases; J trimming: 3 bases; junction bases outside the gene matches: 5. There are 14 residues in the CDR3. The chain's CDR3 is CASSLTTGDTEAFF. In nucleotides, the CDR3 is TGTGCCAGCAGCCTAACGACAGGGGACACTGAAGCTTTCTTT. Looking up the rest from reference TRBV7-9 and TRBJ1-1 gives the full variable domain: DTGVSQNPRHKITKRGQNVTFRCDPISEHNRLYWYRQTLGQGPEFLTYFQNEAQLEKSRLLSDRFSAERPKGSFSTLEIQRTEQGDSAMYLCASSLTTGDTEAFFGQGTRLTVV.

The rearrangement links TRBV3-1 (or the pseudogene TRBV3-2) to TRBJ2-7; TRBD2 matches at 7 bases. J was trimmed by 6 bases and V by 0 bases; bases with no gene match: 2. CDR3 length: 13 amino acids. CDR1 and CDR2 from the germline V gene are LGHDT and YNNKEL (reference sequence). CDR3 amino acids: CASSQEGGVEQYF. The CDR3, as DNA: TGTGCCAGCAGCCAAGAGGGGGGGGTCGAGCAGTACTTC.

The chain combines TRBV5-1 with TRBJ2-7, with D possibly TRBD2 on 6 matching bases. Germline V gene lookup returns CDR1 SGHRS and CDR2 YFSETQ. There are 15 residues in the CDR3. Between the trimmed V and J ends, which lost 0 bases and 0 bases, there was a span of 10 bases. CDR3 bases: TGCGCCAGCAGCTTGGGCGGGGCCAACTCCTACGAGCAGTACTTC. As protein: CASSLGGANSYEQYF.

This clone was found once. The chain couples TRBV11-2 to TRBJ1-4; D possibly corresponds to TRBD1 (6 bases). From germline, CDR1 is SGHAT and CDR2 FQNNGV. V was clipped by 1 base and J by 12 bases, with 15 bases between them. CDR3 length: 14 amino acids. The CDR3 DNA sequence: TGTGCCAGCAGCTTAGCCCCCAGGGGCAGTGAACTGTTTTTT. Translating gives CASSLAPRGSELFF.

The V call is TRBV19, the J call TRBJ1-1, with TRBD1 identical over 10 bases. The CDR3 length is 15 residues. Per germline, CDR1 LNHDA and CDR2 SQIVND (reference sequence). After removal of 6 bases from V and 1 base from J, the junction contained 5 bases not matched to a gene. The CDR3 is CASRSGTGANTEAFF. In DNA form, the CDR3 reads TGTGCCAGTAGATCGGGGACAGGGGCGAACACTGAAGCTTTCTTT.

The chain carries TRBV28 and TRBJ2-2, with D perhaps matching TRBD2 (6 bases). The CDR3 consists of 15 residues. CDR1 and CDR2 from the germline V gene are MDHEN and SYDVKM. V lost 3 bases and J lost 1, with 9 bases in between. The CDR3 nucleotides are TGTGCCAGCAGTTTTGGGAGGATGAACACCGGGGAGCTGTTTTTT. Translated, it gives CASSFGRMNTGELFF.

The CDR3 loop reads CSAQTGEGTEAFF. The CDR3 DNA follows: TGCAGCGCCCAGACAGGAGAGGGGACTGAAGCTTTCTTT. The V call is TRBV29-1, the J call TRBJ1-1; tentatively, D is TRBD1 (6 bases). V lost 7 bases and J 5 bases, leaving 17 bases between the germline ends. CDR3 length equals 13 residues. The germline CDR1 and CDR2 sequences are SQVTM and ANQGSEA.

The gene calls are TRBV2 and TRBJ2-4; TRBD1 agrees at 8 bases. J lost 6 bases, V lost 6 bases, and 4 bases had no gene match. Per the germline V gene, CDR1 is SNHLY and CDR2 is FYNNEI. CDR3 length: 13 residues. The CDR3 coding sequence is TGTGCCAGCAGGTTGGGACAGGTAAACATTCAGTACTTC. It encodes CASRLGQVNIQYF.

The V gene is TRBV6-1, the J gene TRBJ1-1, with D unresolved. V lost 2 bases to trimming and J lost 2 bases, with 9 bases between them. CDR3 size: 14 residues. Germline V CDR1 and CDR2: MNHNS, SASEGT. For the CDR3, the DNA is TGTGCCAGCAGTGAATGGCAGGCTAACACTGAAGCTTTCTTT. This gives the protein CASSEWQANTEAFF.

This clone was observed a handful of times. The rearrangement uses TRBV15 and TRBJ2-2; no clear D gene. V lost 0 bases and J lost 3, with 14 bases in between. The V gene's germline CDR1 is LNHNV and CDR2 YYDKDF (reference sequence). The CDR3 sequence is 17 residues long. The CDR3 spells CATSRDLPGSHTGELFF. The CDR3 coding sequence is TGTGCCACCAGCAGAGATCTTCCCGGGTCTCACACCGGGGAGCTGTTTTTT.

The chain is built from TRBV18 and TRBJ1-2; D gene ambiguous. The CDR3 is 14 amino acids. CDR1 is KGHSH, CDR2 LQKENI, per germline. Trimming shortened V by 2 bases and J by 3 bases, and 10 bases separated the two germline ends. DNA for the CDR3: TGTGCCAGCTCACCAAATGATGACTACTATGGCTACACCTTC. Protein sequence: CASSPNDDYYGYTF.